These T cell receptor beta chains were read from a single sample in a study of blood T cell repertoires in COVID-19. Measured with immunoSEQ multiplex PCR; TCRdb has only the in-frame clones, and not every one. The repertoire consists of about 370,000 clones, with roughly 90% occurring once and the leading ten covering 2.5% to 3.5%. The sample was peripheral blood. The receptors here all came from a woman in her 30s with COVID-19, enrolled during active disease. CDR3s include the opening cysteine and the closing phenylalanine or tryptophan. A D gene is named only where the DNA matches it firmly. Size is stated for part of the rows, as once, few or many counts, or as a class when the clone is expanded.

clone_size,d_call,v_call,j_call,cdr3_aa,cdr3_nt
NA,NA,TRBV5-6,TRBJ1-1,CASSLGDMRTFF,TGTGCCAGCAGCTTGGGGGACATGAGGACTTTCTTT
NA,NA,TRBV5-1,TRBJ1-2,CASGGELRYGYTF,TGCGCCAGCGGAGGGGAGCTGAGGTATGGCTACACCTTC
NA,TRBD1,TRBV5-5,TRBJ1-6,CASSLLGGDNSPLHF,TGTGCCAGCAGCTTACTAGGGGGCGATAATTCACCCCTCCACTTT
NA,NA,TRBV24-1,TRBJ2-2,CATSDKNTGELFF,TGTGCCACCAGTGACAAGAACACCGGGGAGCTGTTTTTT
NA,TRBD1,TRBV5-1,TRBJ1-2,CASSGQGADYGYTF,TGCGCCAGCAGCGGGCAGGGGGCGGACTATGGCTACACCTTC
once,NA,TRBV6-1,TRBJ2-3,CASSEASDTQYF,TGTGCCAGCAGTGAAGCTAGCGATACGCAGTATTTT
once,NA,TRBV6-5,TRBJ2-7,CATLAQGAYEQYF,TGTGCCACCCTAGCGCAGGGGGCCTACGAGCAGTACTTC
NA,NA,TRBV12-3/TRBV12-4,TRBJ1-1,CASSVLVNTEAFF,TGTGCCAGCAGTGTTCTAGTGAACACTGAAGCTTTCTTT
NA,TRBD1,TRBV28,TRBJ2-5,CASNTGGRETQYF,TGTGCCAGCAATACAGGGGGGAGAGAGACCCAGTACTTC
few,NA,TRBV7-9,TRBJ1-1,CASSLEWAVNTEAFF,TGTGCCAGCAGCTTAGAATGGGCCGTGAACACTGAAGCTTTCTTT
NA,NA,TRBV28,TRBJ1-2,CASSPSVQGVNGYTF,TGTGCCAGCAGTCCCTCCGTACAGGGAGTAAATGGCTACACCTTC
NA,NA,TRBV4-2,TRBJ2-7,CASSQGRGVYEQYF,TGTGCCAGCAGCCAAGGCAGGGGGGTATACGAGCAGTACTTC
NA,TRBD2,TRBV7-8,TRBJ2-7,CASSLRSSGEYEQYF,TGTGCCAGCAGCTTAAGGTCTAGCGGGGAGTACGAGCAGTACTTC
NA,TRBD1,TRBV19,TRBJ1-2,CASRRGLLSDGYTF,TGTGCCAGTCGGAGGGGGCTTTTATCAGATGGCTACACCTTC
NA,NA,TRBV28,TRBJ1-5,CASSFGQPQHF,TGTGCCAGCAGCTTCGGGCAGCCCCAGCATTTT
NA,TRBD1,TRBV6-2/TRBV6-3,TRBJ1-5,CASSPQGEGNQPQHF,TGTGCCAGCAGTCCACAGGGGGAGGGCAATCAGCCCCAGCATTTT
few,TRBD1,TRBV5-1,TRBJ1-1,CASSGGQGSIAFF,TGCGCCAGCAGCGGCGGACAGGGTTCGATCGCTTTCTTT
few,NA,TRBV3-1/TRBV3-2,TRBJ1-4,CASSQTGREKLFF,TGTGCCAGCAGCCAGACAGGTCGAGAAAAACTGTTTTTT
NA,TRBD2,TRBV18,TRBJ2-1,CASSSFGASGSLNEQFF,TGTGCCAGCTCATCATTTGGGGCTAGCGGGAGTCTTAATGAGCAGTTCTTC
NA,NA,TRBV5-6,TRBJ1-4,CASSRRREKLFF,TGTGCCAGCAGCCGGCGGAGGGAGAAACTGTTTTTT
NA,NA,TRBV11-2,TRBJ1-3,CASSAGLVRAGNTIYF,TGTGCCAGCAGCGCCGGACTCGTAAGGGCTGGAAACACCATATATTTT
NA,TRBD1,TRBV19,TRBJ1-2,CASSRDRGGYGYTF,TGTGCCAGTAGTCGAGACAGGGGGGGGTATGGCTACACCTTC
NA,NA,TRBV10-1,TRBJ2-2,CASTADLNTGELFF,TGCGCCAGCACCGCAGATCTCAACACCGGGGAGCTGTTTTTT
few,TRBD1,TRBV6-5,TRBJ1-5,CASSRDRVAPQHF,TGTGCCAGCAGTAGGGACAGGGTCGCGCCCCAGCATTTT
NA,NA,TRBV7-6,TRBJ2-7,CASSPAYEQYF,TGTGCCAGCAGCCCTGCCTACGAGCAGTACTTC
NA,NA,TRBV12-3/TRBV12-4,TRBJ2-3,CASSPSDTQYF,TGTGCCAGCAGCCCATCAGATACGCAGTATTTT
NA,NA,TRBV15,TRBJ2-6,CATSSRASGANVLTF,TGTGCCACCAGCAGCAGGGCCTCTGGGGCCAACGTCCTGACTTTC
NA,TRBD2,TRBV29-1,TRBJ2-1,CSVETSYEQFF,TGCAGCGTCGAGACTAGCTATGAGCAGTTCTTC
NA,TRBD1,TRBV28,TRBJ2-4,CAIGGQALNIQYF,TGTGCCATCGGGGGACAGGCCCTAAACATTCAGTACTTC
NA,NA,TRBV21-1,TRBJ1-5,CASSKARGGRRVNQPQHF,TGTGCCAGCAGCAAGGCCCGGGGGGGGCGTCGTGTCAATCAGCCCCAGCATTTT
NA,NA,TRBV6-5,TRBJ1-1,CASEIGGGANTEAFF,TGTGCCAGCGAAATTGGGGGGGGCGCGAACACTGAAGCTTTCTTT
NA,TRBD2,TRBV9,TRBJ2-2,CASRKAGGPETGELFF,TGTGCCAGCAGAAAAGCGGGGGGTCCCGAGACCGGGGAGCTGTTTTTT
NA,TRBD1,TRBV13,TRBJ2-1,CASSRNPGQGLPAAQFF,TGTGCCAGCAGCCGAAACCCGGGACAGGGATTGCCCGCAGCTCAGTTCTTC
NA,NA,TRBV4-1,TRBJ1-1,CASSQNIVTVNTEAFF,TGCGCCAGCAGCCAAAATATCGTAACGGTGAACACTGAAGCTTTCTTT
NA,NA,TRBV7-9,TRBJ1-1,CASSLGAANTEAFF,TGTGCCAGCAGCCTTGGGGCAGCCAACACTGAAGCTTTCTTT
NA,TRBD1,TRBV18,TRBJ2-3,CASSPLRGDRGRADTQYF,TGTGCCAGCTCACCACTTCGGGGGGACAGGGGGCGAGCGGATACGCAGTATTTT
once,TRBD1,TRBV11-2,TRBJ2-7,CASSLGSGTGYEQYF,TGTGCCAGCAGCTTAGGGTCCGGGACAGGCTACGAGCAGTACTTC
NA,TRBD2,TRBV7-6,TRBJ2-1,CASSLTPSGGRTYNEQFF,TGTGCCAGCAGCTTAACCCCAAGCGGGGGCAGAACCTACAATGAGCAGTTCTTC
NA,NA,TRBV5-6,TRBJ1-1,CASSWIETGYTEAFF,TGTGCCAGCAGCTGGATAGAAACAGGGTACACTGAAGCTTTCTTT
once,NA,TRBV4-1,TRBJ2-3,CASSQDETGDSTDTQYF,TGCGCCAGCAGCCAAGACGAAACGGGGGATAGCACAGATACGCAGTATTTT
few,TRBD1,TRBV11-3,TRBJ1-6,CASSLAGQHPLHF,TGTGCCAGCAGCTTAGCGGGACAGCATCCCCTCCACTTT
NA,NA,TRBV20-1,TRBJ2-1,CSASSLAAYNEQFF,TGCAGTGCTAGTTCACTGGCGGCTTACAATGAGCAGTTCTTC
NA,NA,TRBV3-1/TRBV3-2,TRBJ2-1,CASSQDRGGQFF,TGTGCCAGCAGCCAAGATAGGGGGGGGCAGTTCTTC
NA,NA,TRBV2,TRBJ2-3,CASTYPQRTQYF,TGTGCCAGCACCTACCCCCAACGGACGCAGTATTTT